The rows below give T cell receptor beta chains drawn from one sample of a study of CD8+ T cells in alopecia areata. TCRdb keeps only in-frame clones here, not all; method: immunoSEQ multiplex PCR. The top ten clones hold about 6.4% of a sample with about 150,000 clones, over 45% of them seen once. Sample: CD4+ T cells sorted from blood. The receptors here all came from a human donor with alopecia areata. The CDR3 runs from the conserved cysteine through the conserved F or W. Not every row has a clone size; where given, it reads once, few, many or a size class.

CDR3aa: CAASRSGKSSYEQYF; v_gene: TRBV27; abundance: NA; j_gene: TRBJ2-7
CDR3aa: CASSPYTEIYGYTF; v_gene: TRBV14; abundance: NA; j_gene: TRBJ1-2
CDR3aa: CSASGPYEQYF; v_gene: TRBV20-1; abundance: NA; j_gene: TRBJ2-7
CDR3aa: CASSREREGFNEQFF; v_gene: TRBV18; abundance: NA; j_gene: TRBJ2-1
CDR3aa: CASIRSETQYF; v_gene: TRBV2; abundance: few; j_gene: TRBJ2-5
CDR3aa: CSVALGRAGANVLTF; v_gene: TRBV29-1; abundance: few; j_gene: TRBJ2-6
CDR3aa: CAIDRGSYNEQFF; v_gene: TRBV5-6; abundance: NA; j_gene: TRBJ2-1
CDR3aa: CASSQGVPREQYF; v_gene: TRBV5-4; abundance: NA; j_gene: TRBJ2-7
CDR3aa: CAWKTPLGRPPYEQYF; v_gene: TRBV30; abundance: NA; j_gene: TRBJ2-7
CDR3aa: CATSRDPGGSYNEQFF; v_gene: TRBV15; abundance: once; j_gene: TRBJ2-1
CDR3aa: CASLEVQGRNTEAFF; v_gene: TRBV6-1; abundance: NA; j_gene: TRBJ1-1
CDR3aa: CASSIGVVRVFF; v_gene: TRBV2; abundance: few; j_gene: TRBJ2-1
CDR3aa: CASTSYLAGTGEQYF; v_gene: TRBV28; abundance: few; j_gene: TRBJ2-7
CDR3aa: CSVQSRAREQFF; v_gene: TRBV29-1; abundance: NA; j_gene: TRBJ2-1
CDR3aa: CAEGRDYGYTF; v_gene: TRBV30; abundance: many; j_gene: TRBJ1-2
CDR3aa: CASLPGTVPFLQYF; v_gene: TRBV28; abundance: NA; j_gene: TRBJ2-7
CDR3aa: CASSLEVGVAFF; v_gene: TRBV7-9; abundance: few; j_gene: TRBJ1-1
CDR3aa: CSVEEKGTDTQYF; v_gene: TRBV29-1; abundance: few; j_gene: TRBJ2-3
CDR3aa: CASRRINQPQHF; v_gene: TRBV2; abundance: few; j_gene: TRBJ1-5
CDR3aa: CASSITYAETQYF; v_gene: TRBV19; abundance: medium-sized; j_gene: TRBJ2-5
CDR3aa: CASSQRASGRSISNEQYF; v_gene: TRBV14; abundance: NA; j_gene: TRBJ2-7
CDR3aa: CASRSGTSGRYYEQYF; v_gene: TRBV19; abundance: NA; j_gene: TRBJ2-7
CDR3aa: CATSRDGLDEQYF; v_gene: TRBV15; abundance: NA; j_gene: TRBJ2-7
CDR3aa: CASSFDSSQETQYF; v_gene: TRBV5-1; abundance: few; j_gene: TRBJ2-5
CDR3aa: CSVGVAGVGNEQFF; v_gene: TRBV29-1; abundance: NA; j_gene: TRBJ2-1
CDR3aa: CASSFNPPNDSSNQPQHF; v_gene: TRBV23-1; abundance: NA; j_gene: TRBJ1-5
CDR3aa: CASATHRAGDTQYF; v_gene: TRBV25-1; abundance: NA; j_gene: TRBJ2-3
CDR3aa: CASSVEVFLEGTEAFF; v_gene: TRBV9; abundance: few; j_gene: TRBJ1-1
CDR3aa: CASSPDRAGTQYF; v_gene: TRBV27; abundance: few; j_gene: TRBJ2-3